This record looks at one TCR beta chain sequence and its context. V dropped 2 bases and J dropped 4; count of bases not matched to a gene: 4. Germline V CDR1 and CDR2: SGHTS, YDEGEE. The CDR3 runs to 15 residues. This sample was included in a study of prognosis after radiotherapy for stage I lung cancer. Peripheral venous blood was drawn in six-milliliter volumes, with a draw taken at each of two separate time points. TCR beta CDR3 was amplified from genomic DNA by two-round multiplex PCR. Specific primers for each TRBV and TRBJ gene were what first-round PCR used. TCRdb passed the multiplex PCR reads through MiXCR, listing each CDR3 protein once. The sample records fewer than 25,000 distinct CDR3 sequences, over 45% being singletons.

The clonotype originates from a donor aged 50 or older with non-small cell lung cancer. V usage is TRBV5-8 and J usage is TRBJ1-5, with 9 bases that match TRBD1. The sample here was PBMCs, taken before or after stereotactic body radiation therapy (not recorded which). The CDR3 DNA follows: TGTGCCAGCAGCTTTCCCGGGACAGGGAATCAGCCCCAGCATTTT. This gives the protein CASSFPGTGNQPQHF.